The 15 T cell receptor beta chains presented below share a single source sample, sequenced in a study of post-analysis software for immune sequencing data. Notes on the study in general: Five TRBV segments were significantly more frequent in patients than in controls. TRBV5-6, TRBV5-1 and TRBV20-1 were among these segments.

Tagging with unique molecular identifiers was a feature of the TCR beta cDNA libraries. TCRdb reprocessed the PCR reads via MiXCR and lists one record per CDR3 protein. The sample holds approximately 660,000 distinct CDR3 sequences, around 64% seen once. No antigens are known for them. The sample comprised blood. The source is a girl under 10 years old with multiple sclerosis.

The chain recombines TRBV20-1 with TRBJ2-3; D may correspond to TRBD1 or TRBD2 (5 bases each). Germline V lookup: CDR1 DFQATT, CDR2 SNEGSKA (reference sequence). V was clipped by 4 bases and J by 2 bases, with 13 bases between them. The length of the CDR3 is 14 residues. DNA of the CDR3: TGCAGTGCTATGGGGACGGGGACCACAGATACGCAGTATTTT. Translating it yields CSAMGTGTTDTQYF.

The J gene is TRBJ1-2, the V gene TRBV6-5, with D maybe TRBD1 (6 bases). Trimming shortened V by 0 bases and J by 5 bases, and 13 bases separated the two germline ends. CDR1 MNHEY and CDR2 SVGAGI come from the germline V gene. The CDR3 is 15 amino acids. The CDR3 coding sequence is TGTGCCAGCAGTTACTCAGGACAGATCGATTATGGCTACACCTTC. Translated, it gives CASSYSGQIDYGYTF.

This chain's CDR3 is CASSRLAKLPDTQYF. In nucleotides, the CDR3 is TGTGCCAGCAGCAGACTAGCTAAACTACCAGATACGCAGTATTTT. The genes are TRBV21-1 and TRBJ2-3; the table's D call of TRBD2 was not tested on the DNA. TRBV21-1 is designated a pseudogene. The CDR3 covers 15 residues.

The sample holds a few counts of this clonotype. The chain is built from TRBV12-3 or TRBV12-4 and TRBJ2-5; 12 bases are a match to TRBD2. The J segment lost 11 bases and the V segment lost 5 bases, leaving 9 bases of the junction unmatched. This CDR3 region has 14 residues. CDR3 DNA: TGTGCCAGCAGTAGACTAGCGGGGGCCGGGGGGCAGTACTTC. Residues: CASSRLAGAGGQYF.

The V gene is TRBV12-3 or TRBV12-4, the J gene TRBJ1-1; maybe TRBD1 (6 bases). The CDR3 runs to 16 residues. V was clipped by 5 bases and J by 1 base, with 17 bases between them. The CDR3 spells CASSPGQSQANTEAFF. DNA for the CDR3: TGTGCCAGCAGTCCCGGACAGTCTCAGGCGAACACTGAAGCTTTCTTT.

The chain employs TRBV20-1 and TRBJ1-4; D is possibly TRBD1 (5 bases). The CDR3 is made up of 13 amino acids. Trimming took 7 bases from V and 8 from J, leaving 17 bases between them. Germline V CDR1 and CDR2: DFQATT, SNEGSKA (reference sequence). The CDR3 region is CSVPGRTPEKLFF. The CDR3 DNA is TGCAGTGTCCCGGGACGCACCCCCGAAAAACTGTTTTTT.

This clonotype showed up just a few times. The chain joins TRBV9 to TRBJ2-1, with D possibly matching TRBD1 (5 bases). The CDR3 runs to 15 residues. The ends were cut back, 5 bases at V and 0 bases at J, with 12 bases in the middle. In germline, CDR1 is SGDLS, CDR2 YYNGEE. CDR3 DNA sequence: TGTGCCAGCAGTGGACATGGAAGCTCCTACAATGAGCAGTTCTTC. This gives the protein CASSGHGSSYNEQFF.

The rearrangement uses TRBV4-3 and TRBJ2-3; 14 positions match TRBD2. The germline V gene has CDR1 LGHNA and CDR2 YSLEER. The CDR3 length is 21 residues. J was trimmed by 1 base and V by 3 bases; bases with no gene match: 15. For the CDR3, the DNA is TGCGCCAGCAGCCACTACCGACGTGGACTAGCGGGGGGAATGGGCACAGATACGCAGTATTTT. It is translated as CASSHYRRGLAGGMGTDTQYF.

The rearrangement uses TRBV12-3 or TRBV12-4 and TRBJ2-7; 9 bases agree with TRBD2. The end of the DNA fits TRBJ2-5 better, so the J call may be wrong. This CDR3 has 14 residues. This CDR3 is CASERGGAVETQYF. CDR3 DNA: TGTGCCAGCGAACGCGGGGGGGCGGTCGAGACCCAGTACTTC.

This clonotype was picked up one time. The chain joins TRBV12-3 or TRBV12-4 to TRBJ1-2; 7 nucleotides line up with TRBD1. V trimming: 6 bases; J trimming: 8 bases; junction bases outside the gene matches: 15. The CDR3 loop spans 15 amino acids. Here the CDR3 DNA reads TGTGCCAGCAGCCAATCGACGGACAGGTACGGAGGCTACACCTTC. It translates to CASSQSTDRYGGYTF.

This sequence joins TRBV9 and TRBJ1-2; D is unresolved. Germline V gene sequence: CDR1 SGDLS, CDR2 YYNGEE. This CDR3 contains 13 residues. Trimming took off 0 bases at V and 0 bases at J, with 3 bases between the two ends. This CDR3 reads CASSVDPNYGYTF. The CDR3 nucleotides are TGTGCCAGCAGCGTAGATCCTAACTATGGCTACACCTTC.

J is TRBJ2-3 and V is TRBV24-1; D is undetermined. V shed 3 bases and J shed 2 bases, with 8 bases lying between them. CDR1 is KGHDR, CDR2 SFDVKD, per germline. CDR3 length: 14 amino acids. CDR3 sequence (DNA): TGTGCCACCAGTGATCTAGAGAACACAGATACGCAGTATTTT. It specifies CATSDLENTDTQYF.

The chain links TRBV12-3 or TRBV12-4 to TRBJ2-7, with a tentative D call TRBD1 (5 bases). The CDR3 extends over 15 amino acids. V dropped 5 bases and J dropped 2 bases, with 16 bases sitting between them. In DNA form, the CDR3 reads TGTGCCAGCAGTCCACGCCAGGGCACCACCTACGAGCAGTACTTC. It is translated as CASSPRQGTTYEQYF.

The chain joins TRBV4-2 to TRBJ2-3, with D perhaps assigned TRBD1 or TRBD2 (5 bases each). Germline lookup yields CDR1 LGHNA and CDR2 YNFKEQ. V was shortened by 0 bases and J by 0 bases, with 25 bases between the two germline ends. The CDR3 sequence is 21 residues long. CDR3 nucleotides: TGTGCCAGCAGCCAAGATCTTTGGGGGAGAGGGCGGCAAATTAGCACAGATACGCAGTATTTT. This gives the protein CASSQDLWGRGRQISTDTQYF.

The V and J genes are TRBV12-3 or TRBV12-4 and TRBJ1-1; 8 bases are shared with TRBD1. The CDR3 is 15 residues long. V trimming: 5 bases; J trimming: 4 bases; junction bases outside the gene matches: 9. CDR3 protein: CASSPRQGLSTEAFF. The CDR3 bases are TGTGCCAGCAGTCCCCGACAGGGGTTGAGCACTGAAGCTTTCTTT.